This T cell receptor (beta chain) was identified during a study of cytomegalovirus exposure and HLA in healthy donors. Study outcomes and limitations: Later analysis demonstrated an association between a missense DCLRE1C variant and TCR beta V- and J-gene trimming. Among the CMV-associated chains, a few were confirmed in vitro as specific for CMV antigens.

Germline CDR1 and CDR2: SGHRS and YFSETQ. Trimming cost V 3 bases and J 2 bases, with 14 bases left between them. The CDR3 totals 15 residues. PCR employed 60 Vbeta and 13 Jbeta primers. Some clones are missing from TCRdb's copy, which holds only in-frame ones; the method was immunoSEQ multiplex PCR. The sample lists about 140,000 clones; around 80% were seen once. This clone came up many times. The antigen is undetermined. This clonotype was obtained from a man between 40 and 49 years old in good health and CMV-seronegative. This sequence joins TRBV5-1 and TRBJ1-2; possibly TRBD1 for D (5 bases). Sample: PBMCs. The CDR3 region has the DNA TGCGCCAGCAGCTCAGAGGGCCGGGGGAACTATGGCTACACCTTC. Translated, it gives CASSSEGRGNYGYTF.